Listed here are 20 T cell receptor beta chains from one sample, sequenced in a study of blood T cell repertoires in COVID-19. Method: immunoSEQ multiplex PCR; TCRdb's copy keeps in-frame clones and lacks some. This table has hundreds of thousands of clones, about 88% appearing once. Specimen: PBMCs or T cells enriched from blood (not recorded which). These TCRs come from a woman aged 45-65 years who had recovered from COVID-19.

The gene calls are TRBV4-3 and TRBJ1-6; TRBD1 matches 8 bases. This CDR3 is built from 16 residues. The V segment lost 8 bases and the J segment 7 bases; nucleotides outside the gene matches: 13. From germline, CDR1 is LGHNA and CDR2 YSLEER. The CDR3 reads CASQTDRASRNSPLHF. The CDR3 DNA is TGCGCCAGCCAAACGGACAGGGCCTCGCGAAATTCACCCCTCCACTTT.

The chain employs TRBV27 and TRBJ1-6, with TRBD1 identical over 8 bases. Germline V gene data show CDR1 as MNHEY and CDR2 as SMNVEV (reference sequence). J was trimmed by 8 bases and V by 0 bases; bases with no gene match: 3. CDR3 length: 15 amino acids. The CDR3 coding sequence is TGTGCCAGCAGTTTATCCGGACAGGGCTATTCACCCCTCCACTTT. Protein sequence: CASSLSGQGYSPLHF.

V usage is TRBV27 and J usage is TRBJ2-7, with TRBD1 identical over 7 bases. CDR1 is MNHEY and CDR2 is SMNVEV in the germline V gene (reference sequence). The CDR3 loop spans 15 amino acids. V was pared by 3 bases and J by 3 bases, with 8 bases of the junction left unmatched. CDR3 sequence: CASSFIWGQNYEQYF. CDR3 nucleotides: TGTGCCAGCAGTTTTATTTGGGGACAGAACTACGAGCAGTACTTC.

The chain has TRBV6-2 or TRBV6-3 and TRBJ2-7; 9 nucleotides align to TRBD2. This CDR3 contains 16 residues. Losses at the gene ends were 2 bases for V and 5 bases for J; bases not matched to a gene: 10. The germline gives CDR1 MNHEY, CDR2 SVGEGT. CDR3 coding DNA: TGTGCCAGCAGTTACCTCCGGACTAGCGCTAGTCACGAGCAGTACTTC. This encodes CASSYLRTSASHEQYF.

The CDR3 bases are TGTGCCAGCAGCGTAGACGGGCGCGGGTCCTACAATGAGCAGTTCTTC. This sequence encodes CASSVDGRGSYNEQFF. The rearrangement links TRBV9 to TRBJ2-1; perhaps TRBD2 as D (5 bases). The V gene lost 0 bases and the J gene lost 1 base, with 11 bases spanning the gap. This CDR3 is built from 16 residues. The germline V gene has CDR1 SGDLS and CDR2 YYNGEE.

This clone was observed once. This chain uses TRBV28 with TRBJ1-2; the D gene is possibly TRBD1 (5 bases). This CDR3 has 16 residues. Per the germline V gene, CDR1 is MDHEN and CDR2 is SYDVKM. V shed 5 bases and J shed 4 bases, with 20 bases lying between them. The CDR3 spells CASSPPTADLIYGYTF. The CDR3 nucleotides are TGTGCCAGCAGTCCGCCGACAGCCGACCTCATCTATGGCTACACCTTC.

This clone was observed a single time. The CDR3 protein is CASSPGTTGGLSEQYF. The CDR3 DNA reads TGTGCCAGCTCACCGGGGACTACAGGGGGATTAAGCGAGCAGTACTTC. The rearrangement joins TRBV18 to TRBJ2-7; D perhaps matches TRBD1 (8 bases). V gave up 3 bases and J gave up 6 bases, with 21 bases separating them. CDR1 is KGHSH, CDR2 LQKENI, per germline. The CDR3 consists of 16 residues. Full variable domain (outside the CDR3, taken from reference TRBV18 and TRBJ2-7): NAGVMQNPRHLVRRRGQEARLRCSPMKGHSHVYWYRQLPEEGLKFMVYLQKENIIDESGMPKERFSAEFPKEGPSILRIQQVVRGDSAAYFCASSPGTTGGLSEQYFGPGTRLTVT.

The DNA of the CDR3 is TGTGCCAGCAGTTTCTTGCGAAGAGGGCCCGGTTATAGCAATCAGCCCCAGCATTTT. This gives the protein CASSFLRRGPGYSNQPQHF. The chain couples TRBV28 to TRBJ1-5; the D is unclear. The V gene lost 3 bases and the J gene lost 0 bases, with 21 bases spanning the gap. Germline V CDR1 and CDR2: MDHEN, SYDVKM. This CDR3 comprises 19 residues.

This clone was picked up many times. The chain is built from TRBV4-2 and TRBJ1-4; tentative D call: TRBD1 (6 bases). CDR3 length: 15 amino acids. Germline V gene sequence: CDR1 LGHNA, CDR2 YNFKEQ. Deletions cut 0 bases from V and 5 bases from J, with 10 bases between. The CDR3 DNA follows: TGTGCCAGCAGCCAAGACCGGACAGAGAATGAAAAACTGTTTTTT. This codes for CASSQDRTENEKLFF.

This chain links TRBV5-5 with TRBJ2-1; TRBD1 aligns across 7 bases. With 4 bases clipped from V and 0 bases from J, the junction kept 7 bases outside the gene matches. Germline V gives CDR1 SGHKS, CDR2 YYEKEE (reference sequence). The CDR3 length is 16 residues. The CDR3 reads CASSRTGPSSYNEQFF. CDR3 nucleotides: TGTGCCAGCAGCCGGACAGGCCCGAGCTCCTACAATGAGCAGTTCTTC.

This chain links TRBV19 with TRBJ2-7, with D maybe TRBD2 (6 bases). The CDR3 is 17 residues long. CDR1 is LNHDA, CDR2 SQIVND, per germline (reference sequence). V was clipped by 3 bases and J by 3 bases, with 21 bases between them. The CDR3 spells CASSIPGSASRGYEQYF. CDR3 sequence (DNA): TGTGCCAGTAGTATTCCCGGGTCTGCTTCGCGGGGCTACGAGCAGTACTTC.

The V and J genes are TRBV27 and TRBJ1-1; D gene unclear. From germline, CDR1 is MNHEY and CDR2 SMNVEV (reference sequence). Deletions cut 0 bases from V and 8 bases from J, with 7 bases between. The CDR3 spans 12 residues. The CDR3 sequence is CASSLSGREAFF. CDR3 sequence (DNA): TGTGCCAGCAGTTTATCGGGCAGGGAAGCTTTCTTT.

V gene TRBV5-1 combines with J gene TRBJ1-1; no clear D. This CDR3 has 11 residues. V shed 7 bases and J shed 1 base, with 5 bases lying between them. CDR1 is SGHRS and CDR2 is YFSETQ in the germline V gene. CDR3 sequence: CASAGNTEAFF. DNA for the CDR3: TGCGCCAGCGCAGGGAACACTGAAGCTTTCTTT.

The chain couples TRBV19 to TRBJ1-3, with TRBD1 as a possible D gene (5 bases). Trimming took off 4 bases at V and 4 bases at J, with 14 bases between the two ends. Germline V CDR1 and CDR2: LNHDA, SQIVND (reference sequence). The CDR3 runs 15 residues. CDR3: CASSTLRQGGNTIYF. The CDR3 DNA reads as TGTGCCAGTAGTACCCTGCGGCAGGGAGGAAACACCATATATTTT.

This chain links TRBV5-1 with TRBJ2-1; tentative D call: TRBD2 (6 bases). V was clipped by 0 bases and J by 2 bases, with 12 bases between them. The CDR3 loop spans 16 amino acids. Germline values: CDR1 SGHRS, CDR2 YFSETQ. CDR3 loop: CASSLAQRVPYNEQFF. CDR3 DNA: TGCGCCAGCAGCTTGGCCCAGCGGGTCCCCTACAATGAGCAGTTCTTC. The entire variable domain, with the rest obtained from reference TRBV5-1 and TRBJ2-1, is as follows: KAGVTQTPRYLIKTRGQQVTLSCSPISGHRSVSWYQQTPGQGLQFLFEYFSETQRNKGNFPGRFSGRQFSNSRSEMNVSTLELGDSALYLCASSLAQRVPYNEQFFGPGTRLTVL.

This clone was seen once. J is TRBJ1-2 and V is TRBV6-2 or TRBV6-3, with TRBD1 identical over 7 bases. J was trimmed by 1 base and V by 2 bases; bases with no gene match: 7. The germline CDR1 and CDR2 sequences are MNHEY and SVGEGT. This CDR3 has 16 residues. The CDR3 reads CASSYPTGWGNYGYTF. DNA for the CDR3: TGTGCCAGCAGTTACCCGACAGGGTGGGGTAACTATGGCTACACCTTC.

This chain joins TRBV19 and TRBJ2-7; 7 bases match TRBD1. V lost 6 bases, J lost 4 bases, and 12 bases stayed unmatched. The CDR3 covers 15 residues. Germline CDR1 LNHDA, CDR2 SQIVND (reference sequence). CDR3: CASRSSGTVQYEQYF. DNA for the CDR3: TGTGCCAGTAGGTCCTCCGGGACAGTGCAATACGAGCAGTACTTC. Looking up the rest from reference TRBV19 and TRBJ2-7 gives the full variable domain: DGGITQSPKYLFRKEGQNVTLSCEQNLNHDAMYWYRQDPGQGLRLIYYSQIVNDFQKGDIAEGYSVSREKKESFPLTVTSAQKNPTAFYLCASRSSGTVQYEQYFGPGTRLTVT.

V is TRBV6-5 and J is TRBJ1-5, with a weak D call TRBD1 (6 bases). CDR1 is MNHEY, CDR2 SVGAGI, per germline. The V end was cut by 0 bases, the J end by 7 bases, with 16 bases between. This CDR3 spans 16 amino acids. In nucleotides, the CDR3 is TGTGCCAGCAGTTACTCGTCGGGGGGCGTGGGACAGCCCCAGCATTTT. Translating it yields CASSYSSGGVGQPQHF.

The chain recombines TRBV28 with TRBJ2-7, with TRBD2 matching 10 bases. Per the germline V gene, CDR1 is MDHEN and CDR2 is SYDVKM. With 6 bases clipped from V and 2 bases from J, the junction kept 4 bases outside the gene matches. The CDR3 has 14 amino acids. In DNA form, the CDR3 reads TGTGCCAGCAGGACTAGCGGGCCACCCTACGAGCAGTACTTC. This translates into CASRTSGPPYEQYF.

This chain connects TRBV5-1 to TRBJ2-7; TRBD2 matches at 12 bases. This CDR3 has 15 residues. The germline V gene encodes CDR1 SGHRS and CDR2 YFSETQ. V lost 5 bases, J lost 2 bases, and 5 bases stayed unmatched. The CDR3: CASRELAGGTYEQYF. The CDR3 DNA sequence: TGCGCCAGCAGGGAACTAGCGGGAGGCACCTACGAGCAGTACTTC.